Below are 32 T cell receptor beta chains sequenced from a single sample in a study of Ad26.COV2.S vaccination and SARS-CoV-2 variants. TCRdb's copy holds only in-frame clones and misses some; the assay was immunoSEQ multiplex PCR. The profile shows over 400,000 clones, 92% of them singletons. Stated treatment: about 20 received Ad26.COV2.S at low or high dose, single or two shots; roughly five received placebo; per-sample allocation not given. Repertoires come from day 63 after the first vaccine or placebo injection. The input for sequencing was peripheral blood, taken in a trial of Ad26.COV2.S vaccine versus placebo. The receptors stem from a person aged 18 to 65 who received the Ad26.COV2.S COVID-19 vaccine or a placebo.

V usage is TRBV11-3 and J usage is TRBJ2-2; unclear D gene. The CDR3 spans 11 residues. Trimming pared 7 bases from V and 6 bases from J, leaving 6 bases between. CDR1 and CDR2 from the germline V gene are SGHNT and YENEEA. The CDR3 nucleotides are TGTGCCAGCAAAAGCCCCGGGGAGCTGTTTTTT. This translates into CASKSPGELFF.

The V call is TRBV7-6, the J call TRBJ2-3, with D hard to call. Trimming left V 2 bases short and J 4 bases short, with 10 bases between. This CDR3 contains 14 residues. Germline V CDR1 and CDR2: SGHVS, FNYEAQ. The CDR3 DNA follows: TGTGCCAGCAGCTTACTCGTAAAAGCAGATACGCAGTATTTT. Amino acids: CASSLLVKADTQYF.

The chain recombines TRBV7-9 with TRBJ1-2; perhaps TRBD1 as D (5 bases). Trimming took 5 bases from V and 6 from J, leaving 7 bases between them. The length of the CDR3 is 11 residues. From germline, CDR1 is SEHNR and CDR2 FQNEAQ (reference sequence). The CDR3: CASSLQDGYTF. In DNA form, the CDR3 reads TGTGCCAGCAGCCTACAGGATGGCTACACCTTC. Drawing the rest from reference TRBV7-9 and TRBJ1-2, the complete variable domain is DTGVSQNPRHKITKRGQNVTFRCDPISEHNRLYWYRQTLGQGPEFLTYFQNEAQLEKSRLLSDRFSAERPKGSFSTLEIQRTEQGDSAMYLCASSLQDGYTFGSGTRLTVV.

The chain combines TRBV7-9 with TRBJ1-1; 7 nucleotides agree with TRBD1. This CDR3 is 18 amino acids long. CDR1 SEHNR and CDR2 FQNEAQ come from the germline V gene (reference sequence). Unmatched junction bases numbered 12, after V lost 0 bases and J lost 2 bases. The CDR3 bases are TGTGCCAGCAGCTTAGCGCTAAAGAGGGACAGATTTAACACTGAAGCTTTCTTT. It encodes CASSLALKRDRFNTEAFF.

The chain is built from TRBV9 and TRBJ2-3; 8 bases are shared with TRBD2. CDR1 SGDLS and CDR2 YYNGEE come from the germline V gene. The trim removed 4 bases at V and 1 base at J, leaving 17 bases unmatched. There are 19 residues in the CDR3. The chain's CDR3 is CASSPPVGLAGAGTDTQYF. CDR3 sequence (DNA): TGTGCCAGCAGCCCCCCCGTTGGGCTAGCGGGTGCGGGCACAGATACGCAGTATTTT.

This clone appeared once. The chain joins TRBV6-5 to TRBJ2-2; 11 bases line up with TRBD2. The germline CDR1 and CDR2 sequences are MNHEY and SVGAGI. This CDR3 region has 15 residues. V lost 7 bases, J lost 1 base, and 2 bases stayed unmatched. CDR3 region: CASMGTSGNTGELFF. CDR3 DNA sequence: TGTGCCAGCATGGGGACTAGCGGGAACACCGGGGAGCTGTTTTTT.

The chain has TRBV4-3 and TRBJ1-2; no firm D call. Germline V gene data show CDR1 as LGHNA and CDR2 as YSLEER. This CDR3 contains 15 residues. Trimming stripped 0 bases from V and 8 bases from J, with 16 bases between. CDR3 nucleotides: TGCGCCAGCAGCCAAGATGTTGGGGAACGGCGAGGCTACACCTTC. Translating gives CASSQDVGERRGYTF.

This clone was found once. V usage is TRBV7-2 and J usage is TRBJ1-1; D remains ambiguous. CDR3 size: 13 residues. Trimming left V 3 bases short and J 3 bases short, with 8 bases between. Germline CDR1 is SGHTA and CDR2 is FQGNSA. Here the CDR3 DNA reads TGTGCCAGCAGCTTCTATAGTCACACTGAAGCTTTCTTT. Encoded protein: CASSFYSHTEAFF.

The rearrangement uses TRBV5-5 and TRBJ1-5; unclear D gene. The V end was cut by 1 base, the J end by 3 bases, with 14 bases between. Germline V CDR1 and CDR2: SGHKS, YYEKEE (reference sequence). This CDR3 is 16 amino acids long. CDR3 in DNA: TGTGCCAGCAGCTTGAGCGGAGCTTCTACCAATCAGCCCCAGCATTTT. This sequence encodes CASSLSGASTNQPQHF.

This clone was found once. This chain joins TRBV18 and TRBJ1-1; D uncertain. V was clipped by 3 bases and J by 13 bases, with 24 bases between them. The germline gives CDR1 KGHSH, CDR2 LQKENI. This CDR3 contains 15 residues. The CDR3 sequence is CASSPNRGGFAFSFF. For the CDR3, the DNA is TGTGCCAGCTCACCTAACCGGGGAGGGTTTGCTTTTAGTTTCTTT.

CDR3 amino acids: CAIQGGASNEQFF. CDR3 nucleotide sequence: TGTGCCATCCAGGGGGGGGCCAGCAATGAGCAGTTCTTC. The J gene is TRBJ2-1, the V gene TRBV28; D may be TRBD1 or TRBD2 (7 bases each). Germline values: CDR1 MDHEN, CDR2 SYDVKM. The V end lost 10 bases, the J end lost 6 bases, and 16 bases lay between the germline ends. CDR3 length: 13 residues.

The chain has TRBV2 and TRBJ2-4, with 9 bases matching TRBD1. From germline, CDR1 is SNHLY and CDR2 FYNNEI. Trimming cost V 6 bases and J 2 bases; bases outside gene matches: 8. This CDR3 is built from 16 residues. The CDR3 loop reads CASRPRTGGSKNIQYF. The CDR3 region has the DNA TGTGCCAGCAGACCTAGAACAGGGGGCTCCAAAAACATTCAGTACTTC.

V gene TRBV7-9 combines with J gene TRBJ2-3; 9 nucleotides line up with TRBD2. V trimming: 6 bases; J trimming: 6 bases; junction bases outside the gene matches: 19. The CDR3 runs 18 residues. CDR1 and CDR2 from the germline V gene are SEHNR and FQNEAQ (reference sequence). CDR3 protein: CASRHSGLAGRLADTQYF. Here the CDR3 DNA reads TGTGCCAGCAGACATAGTGGGCTAGCGGGGCGATTGGCGGATACGCAGTATTTT.

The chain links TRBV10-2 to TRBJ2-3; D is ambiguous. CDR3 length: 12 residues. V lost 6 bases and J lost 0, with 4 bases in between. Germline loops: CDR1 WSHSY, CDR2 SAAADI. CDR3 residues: CASRRSTDTQYF. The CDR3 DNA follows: TGCGCCAGCAGGCGCAGCACAGATACGCAGTATTTT.

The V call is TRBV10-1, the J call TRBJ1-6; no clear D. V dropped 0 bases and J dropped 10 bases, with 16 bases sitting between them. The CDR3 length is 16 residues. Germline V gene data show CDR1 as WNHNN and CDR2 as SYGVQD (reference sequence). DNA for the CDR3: TGCGCCAGCAGTGAGTCGGGGTTATACGGGGAGTCACCCCTCCACTTT. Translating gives CASSESGLYGESPLHF.

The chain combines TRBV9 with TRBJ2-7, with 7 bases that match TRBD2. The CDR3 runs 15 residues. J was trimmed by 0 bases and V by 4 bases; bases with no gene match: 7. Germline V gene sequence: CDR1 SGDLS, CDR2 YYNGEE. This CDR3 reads CASSPGEGSSYEQYF. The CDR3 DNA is TGTGCCAGCAGCCCCGGGGAGGGGAGCTCCTACGAGCAGTACTTC.

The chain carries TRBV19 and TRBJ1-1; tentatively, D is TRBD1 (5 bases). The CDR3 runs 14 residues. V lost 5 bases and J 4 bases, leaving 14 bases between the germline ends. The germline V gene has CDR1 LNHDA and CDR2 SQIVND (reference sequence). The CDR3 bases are TGTGCCAGTAGTTGGAGGGGCTGGGGCACTGAAGCTTTCTTT. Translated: CASSWRGWGTEAFF.

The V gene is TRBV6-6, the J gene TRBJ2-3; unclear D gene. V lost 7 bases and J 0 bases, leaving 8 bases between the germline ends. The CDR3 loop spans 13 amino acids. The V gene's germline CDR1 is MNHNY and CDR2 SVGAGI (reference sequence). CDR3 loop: CASTGLSTDTQYF. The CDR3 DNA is TGTGCCAGCACCGGCCTTAGCACAGATACGCAGTATTTT.

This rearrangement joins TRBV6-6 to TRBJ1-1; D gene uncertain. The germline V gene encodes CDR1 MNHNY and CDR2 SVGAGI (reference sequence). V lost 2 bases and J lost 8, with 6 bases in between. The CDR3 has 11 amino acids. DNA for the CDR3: TGTGCCAGCAGTTACCTCGAGGAAGCTTTCTTT. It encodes CASSYLEEAFF.

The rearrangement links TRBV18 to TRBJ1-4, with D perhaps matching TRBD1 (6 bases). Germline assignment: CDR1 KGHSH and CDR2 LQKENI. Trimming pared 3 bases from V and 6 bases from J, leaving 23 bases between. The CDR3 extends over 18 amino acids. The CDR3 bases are TGTGCCAGCTCACCCAATTCCTCCGGGACACTCGATTATGAAAAACTGTTTTTT. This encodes CASSPNSSGTLDYEKLFF. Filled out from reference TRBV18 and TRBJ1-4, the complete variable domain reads NAGVMQNPRHLVRRRGQEARLRCSPMKGHSHVYWYRQLPEEGLKFMVYLQKENIIDESGMPKERFSAEFPKEGPSILRIQQVVRGDSAAYFCASSPNSSGTLDYEKLFFGSGTQLSVL.

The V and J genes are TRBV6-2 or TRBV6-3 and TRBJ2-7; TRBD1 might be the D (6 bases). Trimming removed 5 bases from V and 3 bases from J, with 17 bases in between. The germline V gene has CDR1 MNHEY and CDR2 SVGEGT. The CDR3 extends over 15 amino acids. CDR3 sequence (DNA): TGTGCCAGCAGTACCAAAGGGGGAACCCTCTACGAGCAGTACTTC. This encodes CASSTKGGTLYEQYF.

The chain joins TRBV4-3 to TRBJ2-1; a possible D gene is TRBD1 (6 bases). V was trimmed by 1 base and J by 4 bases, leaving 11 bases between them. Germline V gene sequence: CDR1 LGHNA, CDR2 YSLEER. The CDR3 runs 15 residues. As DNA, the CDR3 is TGCGCCAGCAGCCAAGCAAGGACAGAGTACAATGAGCAGTTCTTC. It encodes CASSQARTEYNEQFF.

The CDR3 loop is CTSSQDKVGLARANEKLFF. The CDR3 DNA sequence: TGCACCAGCAGCCAAGATAAGGTCGGCTTGGCGAGGGCCAATGAAAAACTGTTTTTT. V and J are TRBV1 and TRBJ1-4. TRBV1 is a documented pseudogene. CDR3 length: 19 residues.

CDR3: CASSYSVGGRPEAFF. DNA for the CDR3: TGTGCCAGCAGTTACTCTGTGGGGGGGAGGCCTGAAGCTTTCTTT. The chain employs TRBV6-8 and TRBJ1-1; D might be TRBD1 (5 bases). CDR3 size: 15 residues. From germline, CDR1 is MNHGY and CDR2 SAAAGT. Trimming removed 0 bases at V and 6 bases at J, with 14 bases between.

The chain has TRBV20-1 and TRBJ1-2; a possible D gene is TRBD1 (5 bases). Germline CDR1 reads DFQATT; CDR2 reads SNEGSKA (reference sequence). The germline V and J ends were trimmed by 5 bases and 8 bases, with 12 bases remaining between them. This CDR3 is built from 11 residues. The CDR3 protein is CSAVGVRGYTF. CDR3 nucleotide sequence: TGCAGTGCTGTGGGGGTGAGGGGCTACACCTTC.

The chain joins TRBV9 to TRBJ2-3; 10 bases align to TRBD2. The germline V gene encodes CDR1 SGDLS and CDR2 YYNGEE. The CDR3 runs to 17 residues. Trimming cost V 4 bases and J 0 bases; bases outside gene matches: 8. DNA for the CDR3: TGTGCCAGCAGCCAGGGGCTAGCGGGGGTAAGCACAGATACGCAGTATTTT. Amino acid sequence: CASSQGLAGVSTDTQYF.

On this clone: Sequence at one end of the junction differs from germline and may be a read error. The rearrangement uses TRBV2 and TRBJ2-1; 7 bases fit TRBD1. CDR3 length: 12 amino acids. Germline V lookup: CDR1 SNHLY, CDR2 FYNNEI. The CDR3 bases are TGTGCCAGCAGTGACCTCGGACAGGATCCGCTCTTC. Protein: CASSDLGQDPLF.

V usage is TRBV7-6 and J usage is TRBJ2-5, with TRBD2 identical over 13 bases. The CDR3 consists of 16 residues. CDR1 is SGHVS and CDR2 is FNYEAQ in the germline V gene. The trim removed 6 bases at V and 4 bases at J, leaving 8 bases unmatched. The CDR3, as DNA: TGTGCCAGCAGTACCTACACTAGCGGGGGGGGAGAGACCCAGTACTTC. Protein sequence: CASSTYTSGGGETQYF.

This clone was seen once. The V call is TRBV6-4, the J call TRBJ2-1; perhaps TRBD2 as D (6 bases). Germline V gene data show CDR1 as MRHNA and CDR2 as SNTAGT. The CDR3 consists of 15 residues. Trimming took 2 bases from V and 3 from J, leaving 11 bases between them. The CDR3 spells CASSDGSGYYNEQFF. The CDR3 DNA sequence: TGTGCCAGCAGTGACGGTAGCGGCTACTACAATGAGCAGTTCTTC.

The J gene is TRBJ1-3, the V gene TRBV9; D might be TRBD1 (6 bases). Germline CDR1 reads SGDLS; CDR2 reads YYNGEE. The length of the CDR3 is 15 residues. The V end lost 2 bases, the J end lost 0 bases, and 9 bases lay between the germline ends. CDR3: CASSVGRGSGNTIYF. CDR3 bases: TGTGCCAGCAGCGTTGGCAGGGGCTCTGGAAACACCATATATTTT.

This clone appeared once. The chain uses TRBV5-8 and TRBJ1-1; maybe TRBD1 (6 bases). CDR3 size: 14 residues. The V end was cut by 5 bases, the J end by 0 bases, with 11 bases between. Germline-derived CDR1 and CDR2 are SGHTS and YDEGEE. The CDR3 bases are TGTGCCAGCAGGTACAGGGACATGAACACTGAAGCTTTCTTT. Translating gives CASRYRDMNTEAFF.

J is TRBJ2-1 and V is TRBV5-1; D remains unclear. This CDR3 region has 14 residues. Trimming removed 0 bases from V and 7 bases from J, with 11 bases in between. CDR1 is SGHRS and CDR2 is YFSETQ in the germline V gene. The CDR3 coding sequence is TGCGCCAGCAGCTTGGAGTTAGCTCAGAATGAGCAGTTCTTC. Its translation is CASSLELAQNEQFF.